This T cell receptor beta chain was captured by sequencing in a study of blood T cell repertoires in COVID-19 (dated by TCRdb to 2018 to 2020). Study-wide context: Samples from collaborators originated in the United States, Italy and Spain and spanned both the acute and convalescent phases of COVID-19. The prospective study material was composed of cDNA or gDNA derived from T cells, B-cell-depleted T cells, or PBMCs. Deeply sampled blood TCRbeta repertoires from subjects exposed to, actively infected with, or recovered from COVID-19 were included in the dataset. The repertoires were released in a freely available public database intended as a resource for research on the immune response to SARS-CoV-2. The samples were drawn from two sources: the first 160 participants of the ongoing ImmuneRACE study, and some 1,300 subjects contributed by 6 global collaborators. A de-identified subject ID, COVID-19 status, age in years and sex were almost always included in the sample metadata. HLA class I and class II types, where available, came from metadata supplied by the sample provider rather than from assay-based typing.

Participants in the prospective study were aged 18 to 89 years, lived in 20 to 25 United States geographic areas, and enrolled through a virtual design. Cohort assignment in the prospective study relied on participant-reported clinical history from a screening survey and a study questionnaire. In the prospective study, mobile phlebotomists collected whole blood, serum and a nasopharyngeal or oropharyngeal swab from each participant. Over a roughly 2-month period, participants in the prospective study had the option of providing additional blood draws and questionnaires. Before DNA extraction, prospective study blood samples were shipped either frozen or at room temperature. The study at large found these results: The amount of clinical and demographic metadata varied by source and participant and was provided uncurated.

The immunoSEQ Assay, a bias-controlled multiplex PCR, was used to amplify TCRbeta CDR3 regions from genomic DNA. Per the authors' processing: Within the assay, amplification of reference gene primers was used to estimate how many nucleated cells each sample contained. Sequence reads were collapsed and filtered to measure the absolute abundance of every unique TCRbeta CDR3 rearrangement. For each sample, productive Simpson clonality was calculated as the square root of Simpson's diversity index over productive rearrangements. The table was pulled from immuneACCESS by TCRdb, which kept in-frame rearrangements only. Such tables lose some clones; where checked, under half of the loss comes from unresolved V genes, and the rest has no known cause. That table is the source of V, J and clone size, and D and trimming were worked out from the DNA. In all, the sample holds about 150,000 clones, and around 89% of those were seen once. The leading ten clones occupy 1.2% of the sample.

With regard to this clone: Its antigen is not yet known. The input lacks base qualities; no much larger clone sits a single base away.

The TCR originated in a young woman with acute COVID-19. Sample: PBMCs or T cells enriched from blood (not recorded which).

In nucleotides, the sequence is TGTGCCAGCAGTCCCGGGACAGGGTATAACACCGGGGAGCTGTTTTTT. It encodes CASSPGTGYNTGELFF. Recombination joined TRBV27 with TRBJ2-2, and 9 junctional nucleotides match TRBD1. Including cysteine and phenylalanine, the CDR3 has 16 amino acids. The entry retains the CDR3 DNA only, 48 bases that are in frame from base 1. At the junction V is shortened by 5 bases and J by 2 bases; bases outside the gene matches: 6. CDR1 and CDR2, looked up from the germline V gene (reference sequence), are MNHEY and SMNVEV.